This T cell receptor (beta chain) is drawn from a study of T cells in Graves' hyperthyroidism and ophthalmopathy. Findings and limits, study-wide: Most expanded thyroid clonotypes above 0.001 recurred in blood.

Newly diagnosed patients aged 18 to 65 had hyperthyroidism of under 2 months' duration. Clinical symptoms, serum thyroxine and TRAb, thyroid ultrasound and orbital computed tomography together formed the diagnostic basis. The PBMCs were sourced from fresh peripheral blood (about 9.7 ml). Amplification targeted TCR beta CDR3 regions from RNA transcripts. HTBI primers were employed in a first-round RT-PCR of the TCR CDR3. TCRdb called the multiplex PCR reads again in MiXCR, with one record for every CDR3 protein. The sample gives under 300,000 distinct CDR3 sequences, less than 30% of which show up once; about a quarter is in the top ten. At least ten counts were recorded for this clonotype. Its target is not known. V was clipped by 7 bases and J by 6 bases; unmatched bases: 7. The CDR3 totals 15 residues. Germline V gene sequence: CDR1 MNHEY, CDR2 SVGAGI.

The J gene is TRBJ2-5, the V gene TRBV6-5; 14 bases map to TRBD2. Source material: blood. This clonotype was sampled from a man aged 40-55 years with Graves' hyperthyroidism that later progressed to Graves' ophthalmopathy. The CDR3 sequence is CASKKGLAGEKTQYF. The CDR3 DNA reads TGTGCCAGCAAAAAGGGACTAGCGGGAGAAAAGACCCAGTACTTC.